Below, 4 T cell receptor beta chains from the same sample are listed, as sequenced in a study of cytomegalovirus exposure and HLA in healthy donors. The PCR made use of 60 Vbeta and 13 Jbeta primers. The method was immunoSEQ multiplex PCR; TCRdb's version includes in-frame clones alone and lacks a portion of them. Of roughly 180,000 clones listed, around 80% are singletons. Sequenced sample: PBMCs. These receptors all come from a woman in her forties or fifties in good health and CMV-seropositive.

The V and J genes are TRBV5-1 and TRBJ2-7; possibly TRBD1 for D (5 bases). The V gene's germline CDR1 is SGHRS and CDR2 YFSETQ. CDR3 length equals 13 residues. Between the trimmed V and J ends, which lost 7 bases and 5 bases, there was a span of 16 bases. The CDR3 DNA is TGCGCCAGCCTAGGGGATGGGGCCAACGAGCAGTACTTC. Its protein is CASLGDGANEQYF.

The V and J genes are TRBV28 and TRBJ1-2; a possible D gene is TRBD1 (5 bases). The ends were cut back, 7 bases at V and 2 bases at J, with 14 bases in the middle. The CDR3 has 14 amino acids. Germline CDR1 and CDR2: MDHEN and SYDVKM. The CDR3 DNA sequence: TGTGCCAGCATTGCGACAGACAGCAACTATGGCTACACCTTC. Residues: CASIATDSNYGYTF.

This rearrangement joins TRBV7-9 to TRBJ2-5; 12 nucleotides line up with TRBD2. Germline V gene lookup returns CDR1 SEHNR and CDR2 FQNEAQ (reference sequence). V lost 5 bases, J lost 2 bases, and 6 bases stayed unmatched. The CDR3 consists of 16 residues. The CDR3 nucleotides are TGTGCCAGCAGCCCGCTAGCGGGGGGGTTTCAAGAGACCCAGTACTTC. Protein: CASSPLAGGFQETQYF.

The chain recombines TRBV28 with TRBJ2-7; D call uncertain. Germline assignment: CDR1 MDHEN and CDR2 SYDVKM. The CDR3 has 13 residues. Between the trimmed V and J ends, which lost 9 bases and 6 bases, there was a span of 18 bases. The CDR3 is CASLRAGAFEQYF. The CDR3 DNA sequence: TGTGCCAGTTTACGAGCCGGAGCCTTCGAGCAGTACTTC. Looking up the rest from reference TRBV28 and TRBJ2-7 gives the full variable domain: DVKVTQSSRYLVKRTGEKVFLECVQDMDHENMFWYRQDPGLGLRLIYFSYDVKMKEKGDIPEGYSVSREKKERFSLILESASTNQTSMYLCASLRAGAFEQYFGPGTRLTVT.